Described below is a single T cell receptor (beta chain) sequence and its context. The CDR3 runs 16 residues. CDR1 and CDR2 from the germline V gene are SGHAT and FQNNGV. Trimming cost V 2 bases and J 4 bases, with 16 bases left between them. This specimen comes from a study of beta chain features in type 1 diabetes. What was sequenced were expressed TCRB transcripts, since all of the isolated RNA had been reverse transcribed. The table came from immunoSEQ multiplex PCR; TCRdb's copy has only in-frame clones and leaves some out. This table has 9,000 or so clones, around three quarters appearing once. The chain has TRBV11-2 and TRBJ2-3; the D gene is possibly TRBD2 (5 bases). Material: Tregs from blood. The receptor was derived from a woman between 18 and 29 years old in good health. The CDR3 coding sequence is TGTGCCAGCAGCTTACGGGTAGCGAGCGCCTCAGATACGCAGTATTTT. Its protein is CASSLRVASASDTQYF.